The 18 T cell receptor beta chains in this list originate from one sample, sequenced in a study of beta chain features in type 1 diabetes. Since all of the isolated RNA was reverse transcribed, expressed TCRB transcripts were what got sequenced. Repertoires were generated with immunoSEQ multiplex PCR, while TCRdb's copy carries only in-frame clones and drops some. The sample holds roughly 290,000 clones, around 7.3% seen once. Sequencing was done on a sample of central memory CD4+ T cells from blood. The receptors derive from a woman under 30 in good health.

This clone appeared many times. The chain links TRBV5-8 to TRBJ1-1; D is unresolved. CDR3 size: 15 residues. Trimming left V 10 bases short and J 0 bases short, with 19 bases between. Per the germline V gene, CDR1 is SGHTS and CDR2 is YDEGEE. CDR3 in amino acids: CAGVRGYRMNTEAFF. The CDR3 nucleotides are TGTGCCGGGGTAAGAGGTTATCGAATGAACACTGAAGCTTTCTTT.

This chain connects TRBV4-3 to TRBJ2-1; a possible D gene is TRBD2 (6 bases). The length of the CDR3 is 16 residues. The germline gives CDR1 LGHNA, CDR2 YSLEER. Trimming removed 6 bases at V and 8 bases at J, with 23 bases between. The CDR3 DNA follows: TGCGCCAGCAGTGAGGTTCCGCGGACAAGGAGGGATGAGCAGTTCTTC. It specifies CASSEVPRTRRDEQFF.

The chain employs TRBV7-2 and TRBJ1-2; 7 bases fit TRBD1. The CDR3 loop spans 12 amino acids. V shed 6 bases and J 14 bases; nucleotides not matched to a gene: 12. In germline, CDR1 is SGHTA, CDR2 FQGNSA. CDR3 amino acids: CASRPGQSTFTF. The CDR3 bases are TGTGCCAGCAGGCCGGGACAGTCGACCTTTACCTTC.

In its sample, this clone was seen a few times. CDR3 sequence (DNA): TGTGCCAGCAATGAGCAGTTCTTC. Encoded protein: CASNEQFF. The rearrangement uses TRBV5-6 and TRBJ2-1; the D is unclear. This CDR3 has 8 amino acids. Trimming cost V 6 bases and J 8 bases, with 0 bases left between them. Germline V gene data show CDR1 as SGHDT and CDR2 as YYEEEE.

CDR3 bases: TGTGCCAGTAGTACACAGGGAAATGGCTACACCTTC. This codes for CASSTQGNGYTF. The J gene is TRBJ1-2, the V gene TRBV19; TRBD1 might be the D (6 bases). The germline V and J ends were trimmed by 4 bases and 6 bases, with 9 bases remaining between them. The CDR3 runs 12 residues. Looked up from germline, CDR1 is LNHDA and CDR2 is SQIVND (reference sequence).

The rearrangement joins TRBV4-1 to TRBJ1-4; D perhaps matches TRBD1 (5 bases). With 0 bases removed from V and 8 bases from J, the gap between germline ends came to 19 bases. The CDR3 extends over 17 amino acids. Germline V gives CDR1 MGHRA, CDR2 YSYEKL. CDR3 protein: CASSQDGGRGIGEKLFF. The CDR3 DNA is TGCGCCAGCAGCCAAGATGGGGGTCGGGGGATAGGGGAAAAACTGTTTTTT.

V usage is TRBV29-1 and J usage is TRBJ2-7, with a tentative D call TRBD2 (6 bases). The germline CDR1 and CDR2 sequences are SQVTM and ANQGSEA. The CDR3 loop spans 15 amino acids. Trimming left V 1 base short and J 6 bases short, with 19 bases between. The DNA of the CDR3 is TGCAGCGTTGAAGCATCAGGAGGGGTCCGTTCCGAGCAGTACTTC. Protein sequence: CSVEASGGVRSEQYF.

The sample holds many counts of this clone. V and J are TRBV9 and TRBJ2-4; the match to TRBD2 covers 8 bases. Trimming removed 4 bases from V and 7 bases from J; junction bases left unmatched: 10. CDR1 and CDR2 (germline): SGDLS, YYNGEE. The CDR3 spans 15 residues. In DNA, the CDR3 is TGTGCCAGCAGCCCGCGGGCGGGGGGCGTGAACATTCAGTACTTC. Translated: CASSPRAGGVNIQYF.

The gene calls are TRBV19 and TRBJ2-1, with D perhaps TRBD2 (6 bases). This CDR3 has 15 amino acids. The V end lost 7 bases, the J end lost 2 bases, and 15 bases lay between the germline ends. Per germline, CDR1 LNHDA and CDR2 SQIVND (reference sequence). The CDR3 DNA follows: TGTGCCAGTACCCGCAATCTAGCGCCCTACAATGAGCAGTTCTTC. Translating it yields CASTRNLAPYNEQFF.

This sequence joins TRBV6-6 and TRBJ2-3, with D unclear. Germline assignment: CDR1 MNHNY and CDR2 SVGAGI (reference sequence). The ends were cut back, 4 bases at V and 6 bases at J, with 8 bases in the middle. The CDR3 consists of 12 residues. The DNA of the CDR3 is TGTGCCAGCAGTTCTAACCTGGATACGCAGTATTTT. Protein: CASSSNLDTQYF.

This clone was counted a few times. The chain employs TRBV7-2 and TRBJ2-3, with 7 bases identical to TRBD2. The V segment lost 5 bases and the J segment 2 bases; nucleotides outside the gene matches: 4. The V gene's germline CDR1 is SGHTA and CDR2 FQGNSA. The CDR3 extends over 14 amino acids. CDR3 region: CASSRAGFTDTQYF. The CDR3 nucleotides are TGTGCCAGCAGCCGAGCGGGATTCACAGATACGCAGTATTTT.

This chain uses TRBV13 with TRBJ1-2; 8 bases align to TRBD1. The germline gives CDR1 PRHDT, CDR2 FYEKMQ (reference sequence). After removal of 5 bases from V and 3 bases from J, the junction contained 5 bases not matched to a gene. The CDR3 totals 14 residues. In nucleotides, the CDR3 is TGTGCCAGCAGCCCCAGGGGGCAGGACTATGGCTACACCTTC. Translating it yields CASSPRGQDYGYTF. Full variable domain (remainder filled in from reference TRBV13 and TRBJ1-2): AAGVIQSPRHLIKEKRETATLKCYPIPRHDTVYWYQQGPGQDPQFLISFYEKMQSDKGSIPDRFSAQQFSDYHSELNMSSLELGDSALYFCASSPRGQDYGYTFGSGTRLTVV.

This clone showed up just a few times. V and J are TRBV5-1 and TRBJ1-1; 7 nucleotides align to TRBD1. V shed 3 bases, J shed 1 base, and the junction held 0 bases outside the gene matches. Germline loops: CDR1 SGHRS, CDR2 YFSETQ. The CDR3 totals 13 residues. This chain's CDR3 is CASSWDRNTEAFF. The CDR3, as DNA: TGCGCCAGCAGCTGGGACAGGAACACTGAAGCTTTCTTT.

The J gene is TRBJ2-4, the V gene TRBV7-2; D might be TRBD2 (6 bases). The CDR3 length is 15 residues. V dropped 2 bases and J dropped 6 bases, with 14 bases sitting between them. The germline V gene encodes CDR1 SGHTA and CDR2 FQGNSA. The CDR3 DNA follows: TGTGCCAGCAGCTTAACCGTTGGGGGAGGAAACATTCAGTACTTC. This encodes CASSLTVGGGNIQYF.

CDR3 bases: TGTGCCAGCAGCTCAGGGCCCTTGAACACTGAAGCTTTCTTT. Its translation: CASSSGPLNTEAFF. V gene TRBV7-2 combines with J gene TRBJ1-1; D perhaps matches TRBD1 (5 bases). Germline loops: CDR1 SGHTA, CDR2 FQGNSA. V lost 4 bases, J lost 0 bases, and 9 bases lay in between. The CDR3 sequence is 14 residues long.

This clone was counted between two and nine times. The rearrangement links TRBV4-2 to TRBJ1-3; D uncertain. The germline V gene encodes CDR1 LGHNA and CDR2 YNFKEQ. V was clipped by 0 bases and J by 0 bases, with 9 bases between them. This CDR3 has 16 amino acids. Here the CDR3 reads CASSQDLGVSGNTIYF. CDR3 DNA sequence: TGTGCCAGCAGCCAAGATCTTGGCGTCTCTGGAAACACCATATATTTT.

The chain has TRBV2 and TRBJ2-4, with 7 bases fitting TRBD1. This CDR3 has 16 residues. The V gene's germline CDR1 is SNHLY and CDR2 FYNNEI. The V and J ends lost 3 bases and 0 bases, in that order; junction bases with no gene match: 5. CDR3 in DNA: TGTGCCAGCAGTGACCTCCAGGGGGAAGCCAAAAACATTCAGTACTTC. Amino acids: CASSDLQGEAKNIQYF.

This clone was counted at least ten times. The rearrangement joins TRBV7-8 to TRBJ2-1; D is possibly TRBD2 (5 bases). This CDR3 comprises 13 residues. CDR1 SGHVS and CDR2 FQNEAQ come from the germline V gene. The germline V and J ends were trimmed by 3 bases and 10 bases, with 13 bases remaining between them. In nucleotides, the CDR3 is TGTGCCAGCAGCTTGACTGAACTAGGCGAGCAGTTCTTC. Amino acid sequence: CASSLTELGEQFF. Filled out from reference TRBV7-8 and TRBJ2-1, the complete variable domain reads GAGVSQSPRYKVAKRGQDVALRCDPISGHVSLFWYQQALGQGPEFLTYFQNEAQLDKSGLPSDRFFAERPEGSVSTLKIQRTQQEDSAVYLCASSLTELGEQFFGPGTRLTVL.